This is a list of T cell receptor beta chains from one sample in a study of cytomegalovirus exposure and HLA in healthy donors. Generated by immunoSEQ multiplex PCR, the TCRdb table keeps only in-frame clones and is missing some. The sample holds about 43,000 clones; roughly 60% are singletons and the top ten take about 9%. The sequenced material came from PBMCs. All receptors come from a human donor in good health. CDR3s include the opening cysteine and the closing phenylalanine or tryptophan. Each record gives: clone size, V gene, D gene, J gene, CDR3 DNA, CDR3 protein. The D gene is left open where the match is weak. Some rows mark clone size as missing; the rest say once, few, many or name a class of expanded clone.

few	TRBV29-1	TRBD2	TRBJ2-5	TGCAGTATTCGGGGGGGCTCGGAGACCCAGTACTTC	CSIRGGSETQYF
few	TRBV18	-	TRBJ1-4	TGTGCCAGCTCGCCCCAGACAGCAACTAATGAAAAACTGTTTTTT	CASSPQTATNEKLFF
-	TRBV15	TRBD1	TRBJ2-1	TGTGCCACCGCTGAGGGGGCGAGCTACAATGAGCAGTTCTTC	CATAEGASYNEQFF
-	TRBV7-9	-	TRBJ1-4	TGTGCCAGCACCTTAGGCGCGGATCCCTATGAAAAACTGTTTTTT	CASTLGADPYEKLFF
few	TRBV6-1	TRBD1	TRBJ1-5	TGTGCCAGCAGACCGACAGGGGGCTTGCGGCCCCAGCATTTT	CASRPTGGLRPQHF
few	TRBV5-1	-	TRBJ1-2	TGCGCCAGCAGCCTGGCAGGCGAGATGGGCTACACCTTC	CASSLAGEMGYTF
-	TRBV23-1	TRBD1	TRBJ2-1	TGCGCCAGCAGTCAATTACCCGGACAGGGGGCGGGTGAGCAGTTCTTC	CASSQLPGQGAGEQFF
-	TRBV5-1	TRBD1	TRBJ2-7	TGCGCCAGCAGCCAGGACAGGGCCTACGAGCAGTACTTC	CASSQDRAYEQYF
-	TRBV5-1	TRBD1	TRBJ1-6	TGCGCCAGCAGCCCAGCGACAGGGTTTAATTCACCCCTCCACTTT	CASSPATGFNSPLHF
-	TRBV9	-	TRBJ2-3	TGTGCCAGCGGCGGCCGGCGGCCTTTGACAGATACGCAGTATTTT	CASGGRRPLTDTQYF
-	TRBV29-1	-	TRBJ1-3	TGCAGCATTCAGGGTTACGGAAACACCATATATTTT	CSIQGYGNTIYF
-	TRBV10-3	TRBD2	TRBJ2-3	TGTGCCATCAGAGCGAAAGCGGGGGGAGCCACAGATACGCAGTATTTT	CAIRAKAGGATDTQYF
-	TRBV6-5	-	TRBJ2-5	TGTGCCAGCAGTTACGACAGCCAAGAGACCCAGTACTTC	CASSYDSQETQYF
-	TRBV6-5	-	TRBJ2-6	TGTGCCAGCAGGTTCCCAGGGGCCAACGTCCTGACTTTC	CASRFPGANVLTF
-	TRBV6-1	-	TRBJ2-3	TGTGCCAGCAGTGAGCAGACCCCCGGGGCAGATACGCAGTATTTT	CASSEQTPGADTQYF
once	TRBV11-3	-	TRBJ1-2	TGTGCCAGCAGCCCCGGACAGTTCCATGGCTACACCTTC	CASSPGQFHGYTF
-	TRBV6-1	-	TRBJ1-2	TGTGCCAGCAGACAGGGTCTTAGGGTTGGCTACACCTTC	CASRQGLRVGYTF
-	TRBV5-1	TRBD1	TRBJ1-1	TGCGCCAGCAGCTTCCTGGCGGACAGGACTCCCAAAAGGTCGGATCCGGAAGCTTTCTTT	CASSFLADRTPKRSDPEAFF
few	TRBV5-4	-	TRBJ2-1	TGTGCCAGCAGCTTAGGGACAAGGACGTACAATGAGCAGTTCTTC	CASSLGTRTYNEQFF
few	TRBV28	-	TRBJ1-2	TGTGCCAGCAGTTTAGGGCTTGTGGGTCGGGGCTACACCTTC	CASSLGLVGRGYTF
-	TRBV5-4	TRBD2	TRBJ2-2	TGTGCCAGCAGGAGTAGCGGGGGGAACACCGGGGAGCTGTTTTTT	CASRSSGGNTGELFF
-	TRBV30	TRBD2	TRBJ2-2	TGTGCCTCCAGCCGCCGGGGGGTGGCCGGGGAGCTGTTTTTT	CASSRRGVAGELFF